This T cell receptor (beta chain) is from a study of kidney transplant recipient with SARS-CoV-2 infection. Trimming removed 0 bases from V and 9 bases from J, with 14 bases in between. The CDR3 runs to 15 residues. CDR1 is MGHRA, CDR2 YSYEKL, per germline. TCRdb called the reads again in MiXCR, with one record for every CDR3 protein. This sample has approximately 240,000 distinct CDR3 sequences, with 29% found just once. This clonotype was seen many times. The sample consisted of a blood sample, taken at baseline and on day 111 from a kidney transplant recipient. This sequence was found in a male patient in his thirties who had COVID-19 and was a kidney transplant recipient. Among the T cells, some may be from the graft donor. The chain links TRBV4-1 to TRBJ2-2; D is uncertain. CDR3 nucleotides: TGCGCCAGCAGCCAAGATCGGGCAGTTGCTCGGGAGCTGTTTTTT. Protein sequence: CASSQDRAVARELFF.